These T cell receptor beta chains were read from a single sample in a study of blood T cells in healthy people across ages. In TCRdb, the 5' RACE reads were re-called with MiXCR into one record per CDR3 protein. There are about 670,000 distinct CDR3 sequences in the sample; approximately 40% occur only once, and about 32% lies in the top ten. Source material: blood. Receptors were obtained from a man older than 75 in good health. CDR3s include the opening cysteine and the closing phenylalanine or tryptophan. Fields, in order: V gene, J gene, clone size, D gene, CDR3 protein, CDR3 DNA. A D gene is named only where the DNA matches it firmly. Size values are once, few and many counts, or a class for expanded clones, and some rows have none.

TRBV13	TRBJ2-1	.	.	CASSFRGQYNEQFF	TGTGCCAGCAGCTTTAGAGGACAGTACAATGAGCAGTTCTTC
TRBV7-2	TRBJ2-7	few	TRBD2	CASSSRLGGALYEQYF	TGTGCCAGCAGTTCGCGGCTCGGGGGGGCCCTCTACGAGCAGTACTTC
TRBV5-4	TRBJ2-7	.	.	CASSLTIPTNEQYF	TGTGCCAGCAGCTTGACTATACCCACCAACGAGCAGTACTTC
TRBV5-4	TRBJ2-7	.	.	CASSLGRALFYEQYF	TGTGCCAGCAGCTTGGGCAGGGCCCTTTTTTACGAGCAGTACTTC
TRBV9	TRBJ2-7	few	TRBD2	CASSVQAGGPYEQYF	TGTGCCAGCAGCGTACAAGCGGGAGGGCCCTACGAGCAGTACTTC
TRBV2	TRBJ2-5	.	TRBD1	CVSRGQGAIDQETQYF	TGTGTCAGCAGAGGACAGGGGGCTATCGACCAAGAGACCCAGTACTTC
TRBV29-1	TRBJ2-2	.	.	CSVVRGGTGELFF	TGCAGCGTTGTGAGGGGTGGCACCGGGGAGCTGTTTTTT
TRBV19	TRBJ2-6	.	.	CASSSGHALGANVLTF	TGTGCCAGTAGTAGCGGGCACGCTCTCGGGGCCAACGTCCTGACTTTC
TRBV2	TRBJ2-5	.	TRBD2	CASRVRGGGYNEQYF	TGTGCCAGCAGAGTTAGGGGCGGGGGTTACAATGAGCAGTACTTC
TRBV3-1	TRBJ2-3	few	TRBD2	CASSQERGPRTDTQYF	TGTGCCAGCAGCCAGGAGCGGGGACCTCGCACAGATACGCAGTATTTT
TRBV7-9	TRBJ2-1	.	TRBD2	CASSLGGTSYEQFF	TGTGCCAGCAGCCTCGGGGGGACTTCCTACGAGCAGTTCTTC
TRBV5-5	TRBJ2-7	few	TRBD2	CASSLAVNYEQYF	TGTGCCAGCAGCCTAGCGGTTAACTACGAGCAGTACTTC
TRBV4-3	TRBJ2-3	.	.	CASSQERRSSDTQYF	TGCGCCAGCAGCCAAGAGCGGAGGTCCTCAGATACGCAGTATTTT
TRBV7-2	TRBJ2-2	few	.	CASSFRRTSGELFF	TGTGCCAGCAGCTTCCGACGTACCTCCGGGGAGCTGTTTTTT
TRBV20-1	TRBJ1-4	.	.	CSAREGGRDEKLFF	TGCAGTGCTCGCGAGGGGGGGCGAGATGAAAAACTGTTTTTT
TRBV18	TRBJ2-1	.	TRBD1	CASSLRQGANYNEQFF	TGTGCCAGCTCACTTCGGCAGGGGGCTAACTACAATGAGCAGTTCTTC
TRBV29-1	TRBJ1-2	few	.	CSVVPGTGSNYGYTF	TGCAGCGTTGTCCCCGGGACCGGTTCTAACTATGGCTACACCTTC
TRBV20-1	TRBJ2-1	.	.	CSATSGGYSYNEQFF	TGCAGTGCTACCAGCGGCGGCTACTCCTACAATGAGCAGTTCTTC
TRBV7-6	TRBJ2-7	few	.	CASSRVAGTGNEQYF	TGTGCCAGCAGTAGAGTGGCGGGGACTGGAAACGAGCAGTACTTC
TRBV28	TRBJ2-2	.	TRBD2	CASSSSRVTSGRETGELFF	TGTGCCAGCAGTTCAAGCAGGGTGACTAGCGGGAGAGAGACCGGGGAGCTGTTTTTT
TRBV28	TRBJ1-2	.	TRBD1	CASRQQGHYGYTF	TGTGCCAGCAGACAACAGGGGCACTATGGCTACACCTTC
TRBV29-1	TRBJ2-7	few	.	CSVEVGGGEQYF	TGCAGCGTTGAGGTCGGGGGCGGCGAGCAGTACTTC
TRBV29-1	TRBJ1-5	.	.	CSAVQGTNQPQHF	TGCAGCGCCGTACAGGGAACTAATCAGCCCCAGCATTTT
TRBV7-2	TRBJ2-1	many	TRBD2	CASSLRLAGLSSYNEQFF	TGTGCCAGCAGCTTAAGGCTAGCGGGTCTAAGCTCCTACAATGAGCAGTTCTTC
TRBV6-2/TRBV6-3	TRBJ1-2	.	.	CASKAVVYGYTF	TGTGCCAGCAAGGCGGTCGTCTATGGCTACACCTTC
TRBV20-1	TRBJ1-1	.	.	CSAYPRGTTNTEAFF	TGCAGTGCTTACCCCAGAGGGACAACGAACACTGAAGCTTTCTTT
TRBV5-5	TRBJ2-3	few	.	CASSFSGADTDTQYF	TGTGCCAGCAGCTTTTCGGGGGCGGACACAGATACGCAGTATTTT
TRBV7-9	TRBJ2-5	.	.	CASTVQQQETQYF	TGTGCCAGCACGGTCCAGCAACAAGAGACCCAGTACTTC
TRBV7-9	TRBJ2-5	.	TRBD1	CASSRDRGGDEQYF	TGTGCCAGCAGCCGGGACAGGGGGGGCGATGAGCAGTACTTC
TRBV15	TRBJ2-1	.	.	CATSRVDSHNEQFF	TGTGCCACCAGCAGGGTAGATAGTCACAATGAGCAGTTCTTC
TRBV4-3	TRBJ2-7	.	.	CASSRDGGNAYEQYF	TGCGCCAGCAGCCGAGACGGGGGAAACGCCTACGAGCAGTACTTC
TRBV12-3/TRBV12-4	TRBJ2-7	.	TRBD2	CASSYSGRPYNEQYF	TGTGCCAGCAGCTATAGCGGGAGGCCCTACAATGAGCAGTACTTC
TRBV12-3/TRBV12-4	TRBJ2-4	.	.	CASSFGPGANEQYF	TGTGCCAGCAGTTTTGGTCCGGGGGCGAATGAGCAGTACTTC
TRBV29-1	TRBJ2-7	many	TRBD2	CSAHTSGYEQYF	TGCAGCGCCCACACTAGCGGCTACGAGCAGTACTTC
TRBV7-2	TRBJ2-3	.	.	CASSLAEADTQYF	TGTGCCAGCAGCTTGGCGGAAGCAGATACGCAGTATTTT
TRBV12-3/TRBV12-4	TRBJ1-2	few	.	CASSFGRKHYGYTF	TGTGCCAGCAGTTTTGGGAGGAAACACTATGGCTACACCTTC
TRBV7-9	TRBJ2-6	few	.	CASSDGGRSYSGANVLTF	TGTGCCAGCAGCGATGGGGGCAGGTCTTACTCTGGGGCCAACGTCCTGACTTTC
TRBV29-1	TRBJ1-4	.	.	CSVGEGKLFF	TGCAGCGTGGGGGAAGGAAAACTGTTTTTT
TRBV30	TRBJ2-1	.	.	CAWSVDSSNEQFF	TGTGCCTGGAGTGTTGACTCCTCCAATGAGCAGTTCTTC
TRBV5-1	TRBJ2-5	few	.	CASSLAPRAGEETQYF	TGCGCCAGCAGCTTGGCTCCCAGGGCGGGTGAAGAGACCCAGTACTTC
TRBV21-1	TRBJ2-5	.	.	CASSNGGGVQETQYF	TGTGCCAGCAGCAATGGCGGGGGCGTCCAAGAGACCCAGTACTTC
TRBV7-9	TRBJ2-2	.	.	CASSLILSIGELFF	TGTGCCAGCAGCTTAATACTGTCAATCGGGGAGCTGTTTTTT
TRBV4-1	TRBJ2-5	.	TRBD1	CASSPKQGAWETQYF	TGCGCCAGCAGCCCCAAACAGGGGGCGTGGGAGACCCAGTACTTC
TRBV28	TRBJ2-5	.	.	CASSLQYNEQYF	TGTGCCAGCAGTTTACAGTACAATGAGCAGTACTTC
TRBV6-2/TRBV6-3	TRBJ2-5	.	TRBD2	CASSYSRGGGETQYF	TGTGCCAGCAGCTACTCTCGGGGGGGCGGGGAGACCCAGTACTTC
TRBV9	TRBJ2-1	.	TRBD2	CASRALAGDNEQFF	TGTGCCAGCCGGGCTCTAGCGGGAGACAATGAGCAGTTCTTC
TRBV6-2/TRBV6-3	TRBJ2-3	.	TRBD2	CASRRGEPDTQYF	TGTGCCAGCAGGCGGGGGGAGCCAGATACGCAGTATTTT
TRBV7-2	TRBJ1-2	.	TRBD1	CAGSLGGTGINYGYTF	TGTGCCGGCAGCTTAGGGGGGACAGGGATAAACTATGGCTACACCTTC
TRBV7-8	TRBJ2-2	few	.	CASSFRGADTGELFF	TGTGCCAGCAGCTTCCGGGGGGCCGACACCGGGGAGCTGTTTTTT
TRBV10-3	TRBJ2-1	.	.	CAISESAYYNEQFF	TGTGCCATCAGTGAGTCGGCTTACTACAATGAGCAGTTCTTC
TRBV15	TRBJ2-1	.	.	CATSRDSLRRQFF	TGTGCCACCAGCAGAGACTCACTCAGGAGGCAGTTCTTC
TRBV15	TRBJ1-1	.	.	CATSRYRGGNSNTEAFF	TGTGCCACCAGCAGATACCGGGGCGGAAACTCGAACACTGAAGCTTTCTTT
TRBV5-1	TRBJ2-1	.	.	CASRVRPTSYNEQFF	TGCGCCAGCAGAGTTCGACCAACCTCCTACAATGAGCAGTTCTTC
TRBV7-2	TRBJ1-2	.	.	CASSAQGIGYTF	TGTGCCAGCAGCGCACAGGGAATTGGCTACACCTTC
TRBV6-5	TRBJ2-3	.	TRBD1	CASSYRTGVGTDTQYF	TGTGCCAGCAGCTACCGAACAGGGGTGGGCACAGATACGCAGTATTTT